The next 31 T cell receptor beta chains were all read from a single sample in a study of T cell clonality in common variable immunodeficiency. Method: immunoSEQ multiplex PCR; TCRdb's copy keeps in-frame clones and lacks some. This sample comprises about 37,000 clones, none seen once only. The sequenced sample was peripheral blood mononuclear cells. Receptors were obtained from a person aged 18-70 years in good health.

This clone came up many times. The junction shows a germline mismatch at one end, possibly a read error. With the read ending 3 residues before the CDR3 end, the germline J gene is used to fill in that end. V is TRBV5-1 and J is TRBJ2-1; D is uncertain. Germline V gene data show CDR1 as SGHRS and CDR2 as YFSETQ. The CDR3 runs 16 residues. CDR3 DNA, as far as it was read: TGCGTCAGCAGCTCGACTCAATATGGGTCCTACAATGAG. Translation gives CVSSSTQYGSYNE. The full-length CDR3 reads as CVSSSTQYGSYNEQFF.

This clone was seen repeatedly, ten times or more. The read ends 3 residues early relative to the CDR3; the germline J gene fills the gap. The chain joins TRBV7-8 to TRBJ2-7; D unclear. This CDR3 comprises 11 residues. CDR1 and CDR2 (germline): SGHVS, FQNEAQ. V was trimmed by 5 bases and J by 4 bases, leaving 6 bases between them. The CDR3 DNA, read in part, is TGTGCCAGCAGCCCCCTTTACGAG. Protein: CASSPLYE. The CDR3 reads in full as CASSPLYEQYF.

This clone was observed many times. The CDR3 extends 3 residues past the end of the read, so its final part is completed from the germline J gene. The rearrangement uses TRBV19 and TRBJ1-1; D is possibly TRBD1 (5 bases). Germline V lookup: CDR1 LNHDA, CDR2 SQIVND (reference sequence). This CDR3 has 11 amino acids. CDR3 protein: CASTFGGTAFF. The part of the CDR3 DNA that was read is TGTGCCAGTACCTTTGGGGGGACG.

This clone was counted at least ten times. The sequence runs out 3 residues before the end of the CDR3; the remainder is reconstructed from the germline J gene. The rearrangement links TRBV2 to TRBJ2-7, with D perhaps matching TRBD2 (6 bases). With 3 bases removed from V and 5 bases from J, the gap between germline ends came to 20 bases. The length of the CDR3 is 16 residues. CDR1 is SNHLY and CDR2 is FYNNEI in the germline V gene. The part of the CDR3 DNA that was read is TGTGCCAGCAGTGACACCCGGGGGTCCTCCCCCCACGAG. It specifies CASSDTRGSSPHE. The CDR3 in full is CASSDTRGSSPHEQYF.

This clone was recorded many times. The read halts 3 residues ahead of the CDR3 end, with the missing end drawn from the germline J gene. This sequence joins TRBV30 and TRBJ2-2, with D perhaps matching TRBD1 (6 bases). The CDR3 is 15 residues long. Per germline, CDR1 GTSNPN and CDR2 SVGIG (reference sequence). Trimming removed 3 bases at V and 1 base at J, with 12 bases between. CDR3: CAWRGGRKNTGELFF. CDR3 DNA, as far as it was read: TGTGCCTGGAGAGGGGGACGGAAGAACACCGGGGAG.

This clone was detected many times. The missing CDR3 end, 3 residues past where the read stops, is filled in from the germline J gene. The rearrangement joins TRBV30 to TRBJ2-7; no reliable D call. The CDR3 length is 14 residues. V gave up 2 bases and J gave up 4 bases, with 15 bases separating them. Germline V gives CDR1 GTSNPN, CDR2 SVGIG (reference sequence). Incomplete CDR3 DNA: TGTGCCTGGAGTCTCGGTTCCTCCGGTTACGAG. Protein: CAWSLGSSGYE. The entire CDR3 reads CAWSLGSSGYEQYF. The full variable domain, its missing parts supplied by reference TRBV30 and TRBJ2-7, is SQTIHQWPATLVQPVGSPLSLECTVEGTSNPNLYWYRQAAGRGLQLLFYSVGIGQISSEVPQNLSASRPQDRQFILSSKKLLLSDSGFYLCAWSLGSSGYEQYFGPGTRLTVT.

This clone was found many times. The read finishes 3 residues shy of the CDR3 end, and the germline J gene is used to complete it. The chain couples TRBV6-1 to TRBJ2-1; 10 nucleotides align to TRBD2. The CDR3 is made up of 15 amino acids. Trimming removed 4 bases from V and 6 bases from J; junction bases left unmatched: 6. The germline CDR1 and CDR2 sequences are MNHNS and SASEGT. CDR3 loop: CASSGTSGALNEQFF. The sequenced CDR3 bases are TGTGCCAGCAGTGGTACTAGCGGGGCCCTCAATGAG.

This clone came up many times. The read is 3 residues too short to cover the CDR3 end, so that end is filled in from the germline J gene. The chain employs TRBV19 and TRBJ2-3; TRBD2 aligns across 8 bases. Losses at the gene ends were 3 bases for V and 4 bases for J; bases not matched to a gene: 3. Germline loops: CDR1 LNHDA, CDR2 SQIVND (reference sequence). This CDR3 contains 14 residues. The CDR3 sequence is CASSIGGGPDTQYF. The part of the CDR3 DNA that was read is TGTGCCAGTAGTATCGGGGGGGGCCCAGATACG.

The CDR3 here is CASSSGQGINQPQHF. The part of the CDR3 DNA that was read is TGTGCCAGTAGTTCGGGACAGGGTATCAATCAGCCC. The gene calls are TRBV19 and TRBJ1-5, with 9 bases fitting TRBD1. The read terminates 3 residues before the CDR3 end, so the remaining end is supplied by the germline J gene. Per germline, CDR1 LNHDA and CDR2 SQIVND (reference sequence). The CDR3 loop spans 15 amino acids. Unmatched junction bases numbered 5, after V lost 5 bases and J lost 3 bases.

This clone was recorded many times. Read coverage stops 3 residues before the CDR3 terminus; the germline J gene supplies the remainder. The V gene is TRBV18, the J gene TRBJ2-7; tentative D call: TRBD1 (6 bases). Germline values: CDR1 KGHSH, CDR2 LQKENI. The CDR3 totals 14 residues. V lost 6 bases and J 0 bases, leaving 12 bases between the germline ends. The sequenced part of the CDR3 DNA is TGTGCCAGCTCCCAGGGCAGGGGCTCCTACGAG. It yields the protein CASSQGRGSYE. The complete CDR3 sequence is CASSQGRGSYEQYF.

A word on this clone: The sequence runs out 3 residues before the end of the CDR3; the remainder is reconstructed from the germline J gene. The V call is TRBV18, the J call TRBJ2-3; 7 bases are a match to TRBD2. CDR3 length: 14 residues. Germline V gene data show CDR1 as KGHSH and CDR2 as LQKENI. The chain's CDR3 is CASSPRLAEETQYF. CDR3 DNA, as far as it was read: TGTGCCAGCTCACCGAGGCTAGCGGAAGAGACG.

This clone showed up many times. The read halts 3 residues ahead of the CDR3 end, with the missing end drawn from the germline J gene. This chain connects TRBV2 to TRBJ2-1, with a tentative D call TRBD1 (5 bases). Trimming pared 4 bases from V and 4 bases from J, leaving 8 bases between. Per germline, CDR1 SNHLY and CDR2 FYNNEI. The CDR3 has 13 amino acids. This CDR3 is CASSADSYNEQFF. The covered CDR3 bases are TGTGCCAGCAGTGCTGACAGTTACAATGAG.

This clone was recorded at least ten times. The DNA read from the CDR3 is TGTGCCAGCAGCTTAGTTGAGGGTATTAACACTGAA. Its translation: CASSLVEGINTE. The CDR3, in full, reads CASSLVEGINTEAFF. This sequence joins TRBV7-2 and TRBJ1-1, with D unresolved. The read halts 3 residues ahead of the CDR3 end, with the missing end drawn from the germline J gene. V dropped 1 base and J dropped 2 bases, with 11 bases sitting between them. Looked up from germline, CDR1 is SGHTA and CDR2 is FQGNSA. The CDR3 contains 15 residues. Based on the CDR3 plus reference TRBV7-2 and TRBJ1-1, the full variable domain is GAGVSQSPSNKVTEKGKDVELRCDPISGHTALYWYRQSLGQGLEFLIYFQGNSAPDKSGLPSDRFSAERTGGSVSTLTIQRTQQEDSAVYLCASSLVEGINTEAFFGQGTRLTVV.

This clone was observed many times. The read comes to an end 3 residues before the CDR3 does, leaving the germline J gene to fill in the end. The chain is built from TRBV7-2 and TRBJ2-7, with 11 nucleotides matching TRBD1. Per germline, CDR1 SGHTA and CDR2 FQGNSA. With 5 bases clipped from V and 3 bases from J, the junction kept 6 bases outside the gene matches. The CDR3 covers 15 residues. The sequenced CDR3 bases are TGTGCCAGCAGCGTAACCGGGACAGGGGGCTACGAG. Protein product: CASSVTGTGGYE. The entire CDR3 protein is CASSVTGTGGYEQYF.

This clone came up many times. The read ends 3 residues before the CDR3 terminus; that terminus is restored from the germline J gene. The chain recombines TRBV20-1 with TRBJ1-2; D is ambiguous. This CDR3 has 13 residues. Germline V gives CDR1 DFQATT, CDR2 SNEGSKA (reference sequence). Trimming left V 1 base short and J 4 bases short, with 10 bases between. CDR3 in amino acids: CSARAQQSYGYTF. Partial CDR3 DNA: TGCAGTGCTAGAGCACAACAGTCCTATGGC.

The part of the CDR3 DNA that was read is TGTGCCAGTAGTAAGGGCCCAGCGGGAGGTTCCTACGAC. The encoded protein is CASSKGPAGGSYD. The full CDR3 protein is CASSKGPAGGSYDYTF. The chain couples TRBV19 to TRBJ1-2; no definite D call. The read ends 3 residues shy of where the CDR3 ends; the end is completed using the germline J gene. Germline V gene lookup returns CDR1 LNHDA and CDR2 SQIVND (reference sequence). CDR3 size: 16 residues.

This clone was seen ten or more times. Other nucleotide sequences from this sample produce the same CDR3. The CDR3 loop reads CAWRGQGAGNTIYF. The sequenced CDR3 bases are TGTGCCTGGAGGGGACAGGGGGCTGGAAACACC. This chain uses TRBV30 with TRBJ1-3, with 11 bases matching TRBD1. The read falls 3 residues short of the CDR3 end, and the missing part is taken from the germline J gene. The CDR3 consists of 14 residues. Germline V gives CDR1 GTSNPN, CDR2 SVGIG (reference sequence). V trimming: 3 bases; J trimming: 2 bases; junction bases outside the gene matches: 0.

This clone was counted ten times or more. CDR3 bases read: TGCGCCAGCAGCTACGGGACTAGCGGGGGCACAGATACG. Its translation is CASSYGTSGGTDT. The entire CDR3 protein reads CASSYGTSGGTDTQYF. The V and J genes are TRBV5-1 and TRBJ2-3, with 13 nucleotides matching TRBD2. The read is 3 residues too short to cover the CDR3 end, so that end is filled in from the germline J gene. CDR3 length: 16 residues. The junction had 2 bases not matched to a gene; V was cut back by 3 bases and J by 1 base. The germline gives CDR1 SGHRS, CDR2 YFSETQ.

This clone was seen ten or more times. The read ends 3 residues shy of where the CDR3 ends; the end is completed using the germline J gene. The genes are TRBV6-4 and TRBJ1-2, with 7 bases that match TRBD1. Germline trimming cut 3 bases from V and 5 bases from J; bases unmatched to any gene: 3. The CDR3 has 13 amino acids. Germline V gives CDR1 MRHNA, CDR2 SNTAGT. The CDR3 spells CASSEQGTYGYTF. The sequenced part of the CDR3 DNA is TGTGCCAGCAGTGAACAGGGGACATATGGC.

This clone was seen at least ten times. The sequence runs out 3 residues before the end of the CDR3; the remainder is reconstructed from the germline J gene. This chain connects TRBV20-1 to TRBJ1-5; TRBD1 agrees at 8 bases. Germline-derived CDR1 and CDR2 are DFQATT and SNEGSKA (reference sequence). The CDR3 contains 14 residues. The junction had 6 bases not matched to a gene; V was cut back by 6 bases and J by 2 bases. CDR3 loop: CSAKLQGGNQPQHF. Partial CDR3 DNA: TGCAGTGCGAAGCTACAGGGGGGCAATCAGCCC.

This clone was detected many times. CDR3 residues: CSARGTSGLTQETQYF. Partial CDR3 DNA: TGCAGTGCCAGGGGGACTAGCGGACTGACCCAAGAGACC. This chain uses TRBV20-1 with TRBJ2-5; TRBD2 matches at 11 bases. The observed sequence ends 3 residues before the CDR3 terminus, with the missing tail filled in from the germline J gene. The V gene end was trimmed by 6 bases and the J gene end by 1 base; junction bases not matched to a gene: 10. There are 16 residues in the CDR3. The germline gives CDR1 DFQATT, CDR2 SNEGSKA (reference sequence).

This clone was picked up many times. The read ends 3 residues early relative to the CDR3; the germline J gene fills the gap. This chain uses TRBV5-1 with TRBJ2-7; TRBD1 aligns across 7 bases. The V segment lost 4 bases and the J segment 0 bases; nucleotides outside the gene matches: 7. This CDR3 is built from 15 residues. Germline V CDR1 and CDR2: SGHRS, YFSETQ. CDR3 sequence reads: CASSPTGTDSYEQYF. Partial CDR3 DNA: TGCGCCAGCAGCCCCACCGGGACAGACTCCTACGAG.

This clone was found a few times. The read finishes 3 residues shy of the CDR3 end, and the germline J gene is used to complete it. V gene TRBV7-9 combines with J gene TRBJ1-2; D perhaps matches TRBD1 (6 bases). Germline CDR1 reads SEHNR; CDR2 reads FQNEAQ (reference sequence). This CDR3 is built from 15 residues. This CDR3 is CASSPRGSSYNDYTF. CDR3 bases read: TGTGCCAGCAGCCCTAGGGGGAGCTCCTACAATGAC.

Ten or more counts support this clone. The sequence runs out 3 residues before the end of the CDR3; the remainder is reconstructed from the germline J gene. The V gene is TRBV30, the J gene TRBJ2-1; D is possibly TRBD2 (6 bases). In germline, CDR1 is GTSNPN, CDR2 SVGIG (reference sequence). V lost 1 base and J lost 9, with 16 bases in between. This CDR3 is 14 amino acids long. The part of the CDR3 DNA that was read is TGTGCCTGGAGTGCTGGGCTAGCCGGGGGTGAG. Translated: CAWSAGLAGGE. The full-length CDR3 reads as CAWSAGLAGGEQFF.

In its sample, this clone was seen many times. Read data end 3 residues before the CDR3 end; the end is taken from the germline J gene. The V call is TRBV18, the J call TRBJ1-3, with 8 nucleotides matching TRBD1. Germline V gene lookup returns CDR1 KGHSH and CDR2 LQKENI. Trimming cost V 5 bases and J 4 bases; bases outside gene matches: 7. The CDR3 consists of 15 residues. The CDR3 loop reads CASSGRGTGGNTIYF. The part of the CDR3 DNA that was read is TGTGCCAGCTCAGGAAGAGGGACAGGAGGAAACACC.

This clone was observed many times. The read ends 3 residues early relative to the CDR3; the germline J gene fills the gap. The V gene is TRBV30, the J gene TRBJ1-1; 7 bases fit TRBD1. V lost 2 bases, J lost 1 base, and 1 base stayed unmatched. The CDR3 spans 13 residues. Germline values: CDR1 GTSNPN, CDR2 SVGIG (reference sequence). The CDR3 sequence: CAWSRQGNTEAFF. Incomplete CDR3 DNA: TGTGCCTGGAGTCGACAGGGGAACACTGAA.

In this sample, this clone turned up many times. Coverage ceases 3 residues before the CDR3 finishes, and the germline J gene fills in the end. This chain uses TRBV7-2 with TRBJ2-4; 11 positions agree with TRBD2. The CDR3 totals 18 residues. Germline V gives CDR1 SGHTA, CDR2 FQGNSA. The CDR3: CASRLAPGTSGAKNIQYF. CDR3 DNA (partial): TGTGCAAGTCGCTTAGCACCCGGGACTAGCGGAGCCAAAAACATT.

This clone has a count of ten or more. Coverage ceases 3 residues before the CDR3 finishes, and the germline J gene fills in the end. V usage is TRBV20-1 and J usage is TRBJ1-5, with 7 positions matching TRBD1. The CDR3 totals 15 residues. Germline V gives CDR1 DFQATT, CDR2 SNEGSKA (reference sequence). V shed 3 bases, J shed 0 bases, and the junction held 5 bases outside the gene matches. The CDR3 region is CSASNRGYSNQPQHF. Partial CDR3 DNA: TGCAGTGCTAGCAACAGGGGCTATAGCAATCAGCCC.

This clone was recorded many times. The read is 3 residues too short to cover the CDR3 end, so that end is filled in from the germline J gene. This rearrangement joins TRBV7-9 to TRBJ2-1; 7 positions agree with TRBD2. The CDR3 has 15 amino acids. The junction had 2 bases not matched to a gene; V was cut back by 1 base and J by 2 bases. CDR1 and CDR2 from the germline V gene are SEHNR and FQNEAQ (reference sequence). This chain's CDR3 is CASSLGGTTYNEQFF. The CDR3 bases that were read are TGTGCCAGCAGCTTAGGCGGGACTACCTACAATGAG.

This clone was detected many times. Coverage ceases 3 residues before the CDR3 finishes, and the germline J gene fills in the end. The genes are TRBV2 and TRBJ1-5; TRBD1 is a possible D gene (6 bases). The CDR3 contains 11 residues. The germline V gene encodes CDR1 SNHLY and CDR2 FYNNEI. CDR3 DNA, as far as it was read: TGTGCCAGCAGGGCGGACAGACCC. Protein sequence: CASRADRP. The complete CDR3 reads CASRADRPQHF.

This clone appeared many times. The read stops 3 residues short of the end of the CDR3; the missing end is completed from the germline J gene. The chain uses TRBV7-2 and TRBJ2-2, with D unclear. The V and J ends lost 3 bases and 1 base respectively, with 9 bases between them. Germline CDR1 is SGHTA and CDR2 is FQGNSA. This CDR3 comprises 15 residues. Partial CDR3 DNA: TGTGCCAGCAGCTTTAGCCGGGTGAACACCGGGGAG. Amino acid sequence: CASSFSRVNTGE. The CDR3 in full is CASSFSRVNTGELFF. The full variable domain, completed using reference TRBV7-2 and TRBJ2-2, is GAGVSQSPSNKVTEKGKDVELRCDPISGHTALYWYRQSLGQGLEFLIYFQGNSAPDKSGLPSDRFSAERTGGSVSTLTIQRTQQEDSAVYLCASSFSRVNTGELFFGEGSRLTVL.